This T cell receptor (beta chain) was recovered during a study of OX40 agonist ivuxolimab in advanced cancers. Clones were read by immunoSEQ multiplex PCR, and TCRdb kept only the in-frame ones, dropping some. This sample yields 65,000 to 95,000 clones, of which around 80% are seen a single time; under 0.8% belongs to the top ten. The CDR3 is 16 residues long. Looked up from germline, CDR1 is SNHLY and CDR2 is FYNNEI. The ends were cut back, 4 bases at V and 0 bases at J, with 10 bases in the middle. This sequence joins TRBV2 and TRBJ1-6; a possible D gene is TRBD1 (6 bases). The sequence came from an adult with an advanced solid tumor such as melanoma, head and neck, liver or kidney cancer. Sequencing was performed on CD4+ or CD8+ T cells sorted from blood, taken in a trial of the OX40 agonist ivuxolimab. CDR3 residues: CASSGTDSSYNSPLHF. Here the CDR3 DNA reads TGTGCCAGCAGTGGGACAGATAGCTCCTATAATTCACCCCTCCACTTT.